The rows below give T cell receptor beta chains drawn from one sample of a study of blood T cell repertoires in COVID-19. Generated by immunoSEQ multiplex PCR, the TCRdb table keeps only in-frame clones and is missing some. The table lists about 440,000 clones, about 90% of them singletons. Sequenced input: PBMCs or T cells enriched from blood (not recorded which). The source of these receptors is a man aged 18-30 years who had recovered from COVID-19. CDR3s include the opening cysteine and the closing phenylalanine or tryptophan. D genes are given only for firm matches. Size tells how often a clone was seen (once, few, many) or the class of an expanded clone, and some rows leave it out.

abundance	d_gene	v_gene	j_gene	CDR3aa	CDR3nt
few	TRBD1	TRBV4-1	TRBJ1-3	CASSQGGQGGGHTIYF	TGCGCCAGCAGCCAAGGAGGACAGGGTGGGGGGCACACCATATATTTT
.	.	TRBV7-8	TRBJ1-1	CASSLQENTEAFF	TGTGCCAGCAGCCTACAGGAGAACACTGAAGCTTTCTTT
.	.	TRBV14	TRBJ1-1	CASSQGTEAFF	TGTGCCAGCAGCCAGGGGACAGAAGCTTTCTTT
.	.	TRBV5-5	TRBJ1-4	CASSHFTREKLFF	TGTGCCAGCAGCCATTTTACCAGGGAAAAACTGTTTTTT
.	.	TRBV6-1	TRBJ1-1	CASSEGVRQTEAFF	TGTGCCAGCAGTGAAGGGGTAAGACAGACAGAAGCTTTCTTT
.	TRBD2	TRBV19	TRBJ2-5	CASRGLALETQYF	TGTGCCAGTAGGGGACTAGCTTTGGAGACCCAGTACTTC
.	.	TRBV7-9	TRBJ1-2	CASSLATLRPYGYTF	TGTGCCAGCAGCTTAGCGACACTGCGCCCCTATGGCTACACCTTC
.	.	TRBV9	TRBJ2-5	CASSVSAPSGETQYF	TGTGCCAGCAGCGTAAGCGCCCCCTCGGGTGAGACCCAGTACTTC
.	.	TRBV9	TRBJ2-7	CASSVAGDYEQYF	TGTGCCAGCAGCGTGGCAGGGGACTACGAGCAGTACTTC
.	.	TRBV5-4	TRBJ1-6	CASSAGGQGDSPLHF	TGTGCCAGCAGCGCCGGGGGGCAGGGAGATTCACCCCTCCACTTT
.	.	TRBV7-9	TRBJ1-4	CASSSTRARNEKLFF	TGTGCCAGCAGCTCCACGAGGGCGAGAAATGAAAAACTGTTTTTT
.	TRBD1	TRBV10-3	TRBJ1-1	CATTLRDRTAAGGTEAFF	TGTGCCACAACCCTGAGGGACAGGACGGCCGCGGGTGGCACTGAAGCTTTCTTT
.	.	TRBV5-1	TRBJ2-1	CASSTGYADEQFF	TGCGCCAGCAGCACAGGGTACGCTGATGAGCAGTTCTTC
.	TRBD1	TRBV7-9	TRBJ2-6	CASRQQGPGANVLTF	TGTGCCAGCAGGCAACAGGGGCCTGGGGCCAACGTCCTGACTTTC
few	TRBD1	TRBV6-6	TRBJ1-3	CASSILRDRGFLHSGNTIYF	TGTGCCAGCAGCATCCTCCGGGACAGGGGATTTCTTCACTCTGGAAACACCATATATTTT
.	.	TRBV18	TRBJ2-1	CASSPLGRNNEQFF	TGTGCCAGCTCACCACTGGGCAGAAACAATGAGCAGTTCTTC
.	.	TRBV7-9	TRBJ2-7	CASSPGRYEQYF	TGTGCCAGCAGCCCTGGCCGATACGAGCAGTACTTC
.	TRBD1	TRBV5-6	TRBJ2-7	CASSYGQAPYEQYF	TGTGCCAGCAGCTACGGACAGGCGCCCTACGAGCAGTACTTC
.	.	TRBV28	TRBJ1-3	CASSLAGAGNTIYF	TGTGCCAGCAGTTTAGCCGGAGCTGGAAACACCATATATTTT
.	.	TRBV5-1	TRBJ1-2	CASSLEWGGSSGYTF	TGCGCCAGCAGCTTGGAGTGGGGAGGTAGTTCTGGCTACACCTTC
.	TRBD1	TRBV29-1	TRBJ1-2	CSVAGQGEHGYTF	TGCAGCGTGGCCGGACAGGGGGAACATGGCTACACCTTC
.	.	TRBV12-3/TRBV12-4	TRBJ2-7	CASSLPASYEQYF	TGTGCCAGCAGTTTACCAGCGTCCTACGAGCAGTACTTC
.	TRBD1	TRBV15	TRBJ1-2	CATSTDRGYGYTF	TGTGCCACCAGCACTGACAGGGGCTATGGCTACACCTTC
.	TRBD2	TRBV19	TRBJ2-6	CASTLAAGANVLTF	TGTGCCAGCACGCTAGCGGCTGGGGCCAACGTCCTGACTTTC
.	.	TRBV6-1	TRBJ1-4	CASSVMTPATNEKLFF	TGTGCCAGCAGTGTGATGACACCTGCAACTAATGAAAAACTGTTTTTT
.	.	TRBV21-1	TRBJ2-2	CASSKEKGQGGSSGTGELFF	TGTGCCAGCAGCAAAGAAAAAGGACAGGGTGGTTCCTCGGGCACCGGGGAGCTGTTTTTT
once	.	TRBV5-4	TRBJ2-1	CASSRSGRGYNEQFF	TGTGCCAGCAGCCGCAGCGGACGTGGCTACAATGAGCAGTTCTTC
.	.	TRBV7-6	TRBJ1-1	CASSVLGGDTEAFF	TGTGCCAGCAGCGTTCTGGGGGGGGACACTGAAGCTTTCTTT
.	.	TRBV6-1	TRBJ1-4	CASSEGGGREKLFF	TGTGCCAGCAGTGAGGGGGGGGGCCGTGAAAAACTGTTTTTT
.	.	TRBV9	TRBJ2-5	CASSVGLEETQYF	TGTGCCAGCAGCGTAGGCCTAGAAGAGACCCAGTACTTC
.	TRBD1	TRBV2	TRBJ1-1	CASSTGDTEAFF	TGTGCCAGCAGTACAGGGGACACTGAAGCTTTCTTT
.	TRBD1	TRBV4-1	TRBJ1-1	CASSHPFDRVNTEAFF	TGCGCCAGCAGCCATCCATTCGACAGGGTGAACACTGAAGCTTTCTTT
.	.	TRBV24-1	TRBJ1-1	CATVQNTEAFF	TGTGCCACCGTACAGAACACTGAAGCTTTCTTT
.	TRBD2	TRBV2	TRBJ2-1	CASSDPLGGDEQFF	TGTGCCAGCAGTGACCCGCTTGGGGGGGATGAGCAGTTCTTC
many	.	TRBV19	TRBJ1-1	CASTEGLLNTEAFF	TGTGCCAGTACGGAGGGACTCTTGAACACTGAAGCTTTCTTT